The 15 T cell receptor beta chains below were found in one sample sequenced in a study of shared clonotypes between healthy human individuals. Profiling relied on immunoSEQ multiplex PCR, and the TCRdb table lists in-frame clones only, not all of them. Of over 2 million clones listed, roughly 94% are singletons. Sequenced input: naive CD4+ T cells sorted from blood. Subset described: CD45RA+ positively selected. All receptors derive from a young man in good health.

V usage is TRBV2 and J usage is TRBJ1-2, with D perhaps TRBD1 (5 bases). Germline V gives CDR1 SNHLY, CDR2 FYNNEI. The CDR3 spans 13 residues. V shed 4 bases and J shed 1 base, with 7 bases lying between them. The CDR3 reads CASSVGGNYGYTF. CDR3 nucleotide sequence: TGTGCCAGCAGTGTCGGGGGTAACTATGGCTACACCTTC.

The chain has TRBV5-1 and TRBJ1-4; D is perhaps TRBD1 (6 bases). Germline V gives CDR1 SGHRS, CDR2 YFSETQ. With 0 bases removed from V and 6 bases from J, the gap between germline ends came to 9 bases. This CDR3 region has 14 residues. The CDR3 DNA follows: TGCGCCAGCAGCTTGGACAGGGCGTATGAAAAACTGTTTTTT. This gives the protein CASSLDRAYEKLFF.

The chain links TRBV18 to TRBJ1-2; no firm D call. This CDR3 region has 14 residues. CDR1 is KGHSH and CDR2 is LQKENI in the germline V gene. V was pared by 3 bases and J by 4 bases, with 12 bases between. This chain's CDR3 is CASSPPGPVYGYTF. The CDR3 region has the DNA TGTGCCAGCTCACCGCCTGGTCCGGTCTATGGCTACACCTTC. Complete variable domain (other parts from reference TRBV18 and TRBJ1-2): NAGVMQNPRHLVRRRGQEARLRCSPMKGHSHVYWYRQLPEEGLKFMVYLQKENIIDESGMPKERFSAEFPKEGPSILRIQQVVRGDSAAYFCASSPPGPVYGYTFGSGTRLTVV.

The rearrangement joins TRBV10-2 to TRBJ2-7; D gene uncertain. V was trimmed by 2 bases and J by 4 bases, leaving 15 bases between them. The CDR3 totals 15 residues. The germline V gene has CDR1 WSHSY and CDR2 SAAADI. The CDR3: CASSESTGLAYEQYF. The CDR3 DNA is TGCGCCAGCAGTGAGAGTACGGGTTTAGCATACGAGCAGTACTTC.

V and J are TRBV30 and TRBJ1-5, with D perhaps TRBD1 (5 bases). V was clipped by 1 base and J by 0 bases, with 13 bases between them. CDR1 GTSNPN and CDR2 SVGIG come from the germline V gene (reference sequence). The CDR3 is 16 residues long. CDR3 coding DNA: TGTGCCTGGAGTGCCGGTGGGGGGTATAGCAATCAGCCCCAGCATTTT. This codes for CAWSAGGGYSNQPQHF. Combining the CDR3 with reference TRBV30 and TRBJ1-5 gives the whole variable domain SQTIHQWPATLVQPVGSPLSLECTVEGTSNPNLYWYRQAAGRGLQLLFYSVGIGQISSEVPQNLSASRPQDRQFILSSKKLLLSDSGFYLCAWSAGGGYSNQPQHFGDGTRLSIL.

As to this clone: The sample has other DNA sequences that encode this CDR3 too. The chain has TRBV9 and TRBJ1-3; no definite D call. Trimming removed 2 bases at V and 0 bases at J, with 9 bases between. CDR3 length: 15 residues. Germline CDR1 reads SGDLS; CDR2 reads YYNGEE. CDR3 protein: CASSVDGSSGNTIYF. The CDR3 nucleotides are TGTGCCAGCAGCGTTGATGGCAGCTCTGGAAACACCATATATTTT.

A word on this clone: It is unclear where the CDR3 begins or ends on the DNA, so no DNA is shown, and the CDR3 is as TCRdb lists it. The chain links TRBV21-1 to TRBJ2-7; the D call in the table, TRBD2, was not verified against the DNA. TRBV21-1 is shown as a pseudogene. The length of the CDR3 is 21 amino acids, counting both ends. This chain's CDR3 is CASSKEEPWGKGSSEAYEQYF.

This chain joins TRBV2 and TRBJ2-7, with 7 bases that match TRBD1. CDR1 is SNHLY and CDR2 is FYNNEI in the germline V gene. The CDR3 runs to 13 residues. Trimming cost V 7 bases and J 3 bases; bases outside gene matches: 6. CDR3 DNA: TGTGCCAGCACAACAGGGGATCGCTACGAGCAGTACTTC. This translates into CASTTGDRYEQYF. The whole variable domain, remainder taken from reference TRBV2 and TRBJ2-7, is EPEVTQTPSHQVTQMGQEVILRCVPISNHLYFYWYRQILGQKVEFLVSFYNNEISEKSEIFDDQFSVERPDGSNFTLKIRSTKLEDSAMYFCASTTGDRYEQYFGPGTRLTVT.

The chain links TRBV19 to TRBJ1-4, with D unclear. Trimming removed 8 bases at V and 4 bases at J, with 17 bases between. CDR1 is LNHDA, CDR2 SQIVND, per germline (reference sequence). The CDR3 spans 15 residues. CDR3 amino acids: CASAKAREGNEKLFF. CDR3 nucleotides: TGTGCCAGTGCGAAGGCCCGGGAGGGTAATGAAAAACTGTTTTTT.

A single count supports this clone. This chain joins TRBV5-1 and TRBJ2-2; 9 bases fit TRBD2. The CDR3 length is 15 residues. In germline, CDR1 is SGHRS, CDR2 YFSETQ. Trimming took 4 bases from V and 7 from J; bases not matched to a gene: 8. For the CDR3, the DNA is TGCGCCAGCAGCGATGGGGGGACTAGCCACGGGGAGCTGTTTTTT. Translated: CASSDGGTSHGELFF.

Here the CDR3 DNA reads TGCGCCAGCAGCCGCAGTCAATCGCAGACGAACACTGAAGCTTTCTTT. This sequence encodes CASSRSQSQTNTEAFF. The rearrangement joins TRBV5-1 to TRBJ1-1, with D uncertain. The CDR3 is 16 residues long. Trimming removed 4 bases at V and 1 base at J, with 17 bases between. Looked up from germline, CDR1 is SGHRS and CDR2 is YFSETQ. The whole variable domain, remainder taken from reference TRBV5-1 and TRBJ1-1, is KAGVTQTPRYLIKTRGQQVTLSCSPISGHRSVSWYQQTPGQGLQFLFEYFSETQRNKGNFPGRFSGRQFSNSRSEMNVSTLELGDSALYLCASSRSQSQTNTEAFFGQGTRLTVV.

This chain uses TRBV6-1 with TRBJ1-5; TRBD1 matches at 7 bases. Germline-derived CDR1 and CDR2 are MNHNS and SASEGT. Unmatched junction bases numbered 8, after V lost 3 bases and J lost 6 bases. CDR3 length equals 15 residues. CDR3: CASSDNQGVGQPQHF. CDR3 in DNA: TGTGCCAGCAGTGATAACCAGGGGGTGGGTCAGCCCCAGCATTTT.

The gene calls are TRBV5-1 and TRBJ2-3, with TRBD1 identical over 10 bases. Germline V gene sequence: CDR1 SGHRS, CDR2 YFSETQ. J lost 5 bases, V lost 2 bases, and 5 bases had no gene match. The CDR3 is made up of 15 amino acids. The CDR3 protein is CASSFQDRGEDTQYF. The CDR3 DNA reads TGCGCCAGCAGCTTTCAGGACAGGGGGGAAGATACGCAGTATTTT. Looking up the rest from reference TRBV5-1 and TRBJ2-3 gives the full variable domain: KAGVTQTPRYLIKTRGQQVTLSCSPISGHRSVSWYQQTPGQGLQFLFEYFSETQRNKGNFPGRFSGRQFSNSRSEMNVSTLELGDSALYLCASSFQDRGEDTQYFGPGTRLTVL.

CDR3 in DNA: TGCGCCAGCAGCCTCAGCCGGGGAGGCTACACCTTC. Its protein product is CASSLSRGGYTF. J is TRBJ1-2 and V is TRBV5-1; D is undetermined. This CDR3 has 12 residues. Deletions cut 4 bases from V and 8 bases from J, with 12 bases between. The germline CDR1 and CDR2 sequences are SGHRS and YFSETQ.

The V call is TRBV7-3, the J call TRBJ1-5; D is perhaps TRBD1 (5 bases). V was cut by 2 bases and J by 5 bases, with 16 bases left in between. The CDR3 contains 16 residues. Germline assignment: CDR1 SGHTA and CDR2 FQGTGA. CDR3 protein: CASSLGDGAVDQPQHF. DNA for the CDR3: TGTGCCAGCAGCTTAGGCGACGGGGCAGTAGATCAGCCCCAGCATTTT.